The TCR beta chain under discussion was sequenced for a study of blood T cell repertoires in COVID-19. About the study: Some COVID-19 samples were acute and others convalescent; all came from the United States, Italy and Spain.

In the authors' methods: Estimation of nucleated cell counts relied on the amplification of reference gene primers. The table came from immunoSEQ multiplex PCR; TCRdb's copy has only in-frame clones and leaves some out. V, J and clone size reflect that table, while D and trimming were determined from the DNA. The repertoire holds 350,000 to 400,000 clones, with approximately 86% as singletons. CDR1 MNHEY and CDR2 SMNVEV come from the germline V gene (reference sequence). V was clipped by 3 bases and J by 2 bases, with 13 bases between them. The CDR3 consists of 15 residues. The TCR was taken from an older woman with COVID-19, enrolled during active disease. V and J are TRBV27 and TRBJ2-5, with D perhaps matching TRBD2 (5 bases). The source material was peripheral blood. The CDR3 protein is CASSLGGRGQETQYF. The CDR3 DNA follows: TGTGCCAGCAGTTTGGGTGGGCGAGGGCAAGAGACCCAGTACTTC.